These 16 T cell receptor beta chains share one sample of origin, sequenced in a study of post-analysis software for immune sequencing data. Whole-study results and caveats: Five or six TRBV segments (TRBV5-6, TRBV5-1 and TRBV20-1 among them) occurred more frequently in patients than in controls.

TCR beta cDNA libraries had unique molecular identifiers. TCRdb reprocessed the PCR reads via MiXCR and lists one record per CDR3 protein. The sample lists around 770,000 distinct CDR3 sequences; about 45% were seen once. Their recognized antigens are unknown. The sequenced sample was blood. All receptors derive from a girl under 18 with multiple sclerosis.

The rearrangement links TRBV24-1 to TRBJ2-1; D perhaps matches TRBD1 (5 bases). The J call may be mistaken, given a closer DNA end match to TRBJ2-7. The germline gives CDR1 KGHDR, CDR2 SFDVKD. CDR3 length: 14 residues. The CDR3 DNA is TGTGCCACCAGTGATCAGGGTTCCTACAATGAGCAGTACTTC. Translated: CATSDQGSYNEQYF.

J is TRBJ2-7 and V is TRBV5-1; 9 bases align to TRBD1. Looked up from germline, CDR1 is SGHRS and CDR2 is YFSETQ. The CDR3 contains 15 residues. The J segment lost 2 bases and the V segment lost 4 bases, leaving 7 bases of the junction unmatched. CDR3 residues: CASSGGTGITYEQYF. CDR3 in DNA: TGCGCCAGCAGCGGCGGGACAGGGATCACCTACGAGCAGTACTTC.

This clonotype has just a few counts. This sequence joins TRBV7-8 and TRBJ2-3; 12 bases fit TRBD2. V trimming: 3 bases; J trimming: 2 bases; junction bases outside the gene matches: 3. CDR1 is SGHVS and CDR2 is FQNEAQ in the germline V gene. The CDR3 runs 16 residues. The CDR3 is CASSFLAGGFTDTQYF. The CDR3 DNA sequence: TGTGCCAGCAGCTTTCTAGCGGGAGGGTTCACAGATACGCAGTATTTT. Variable domain in full (rest from reference TRBV7-8 and TRBJ2-3): GAGVSQSPRYKVAKRGQDVALRCDPISGHVSLFWYQQALGQGPEFLTYFQNEAQLDKSGLPSDRFFAERPEGSVSTLKIQRTQQEDSAVYLCASSFLAGGFTDTQYFGPGTRLTVL.

The rearrangement joins TRBV20-1 to TRBJ2-7, with 7 bases identical to TRBD2. The J segment lost 5 bases and the V segment lost 0 bases, leaving 10 bases of the junction unmatched. In germline, CDR1 is DFQATT, CDR2 SNEGSKA (reference sequence). The CDR3 length is 15 residues. In DNA, the CDR3 is TGCAGTGCTAGAGATCAGAGTAGCGGGCCCCACGAGCAGTACTTC. This translates into CSARDQSSGPHEQYF.

This chain connects TRBV7-8 to TRBJ2-3, with D tentatively TRBD2 (6 bases). Germline V gene data show CDR1 as SGHVS and CDR2 as FQNEAQ. V dropped 5 bases and J dropped 2 bases, with 20 bases sitting between them. This CDR3 has 17 residues. CDR3 protein: CASSATRVSGSTDTQYF. The CDR3 DNA follows: TGTGCCAGCAGCGCAACGAGGGTTAGCGGATCCACAGATACGCAGTATTTT.

This clonotype has only a few counts. The J gene is TRBJ2-1, the V gene TRBV6-1; TRBD2 is a possible D gene (6 bases). Germline lookup yields CDR1 MNHNS and CDR2 SASEGT. Trimming removed 7 bases at V and 0 bases at J, with 10 bases between. The CDR3 runs 14 residues. In nucleotides, the CDR3 is TGTGCCAGCAATATAGCGGACTCCTACAATGAGCAGTTCTTC. It translates to CASNIADSYNEQFF.

V is TRBV6-2 or TRBV6-3 and J is TRBJ2-7, with 9 bases lining up with TRBD1. Germline V CDR1 and CDR2: MNHEY, SVGEGT. V lost 6 bases to trimming and J lost 2 bases; unmatched junction nucleotides: 5. The CDR3 runs to 14 residues. The CDR3 is CASRPRTGAYEQYF. Here the CDR3 DNA reads TGTGCCAGCAGACCAAGGACAGGGGCCTACGAGCAGTACTTC.

The rearrangement links TRBV5-5 to TRBJ2-5; 8 nucleotides align to TRBD2. The germline V gene encodes CDR1 SGHKS and CDR2 YYEKEE (reference sequence). J lost 3 bases, V lost 3 bases, and 7 bases had no gene match. The CDR3 runs 15 residues. In DNA form, the CDR3 reads TGTGCCAGCAGCTCGCCCCGGGAGGGTAAAGAGACCCAGTACTTC. It yields the protein CASSSPREGKETQYF.

The rearrangement joins TRBV4-1 to TRBJ2-5, with a possible D match to TRBD2 (7 bases). The CDR3 has 16 residues. V lost 3 bases and J lost 3, with 17 bases in between. Germline CDR1 is MGHRA and CDR2 is YSYEKL. CDR3: CASSHGRGGREETQYF. The CDR3 DNA follows: TGCGCCAGCAGCCACGGAAGGGGGGGGCGTGAAGAGACCCAGTACTTC.

The V gene is TRBV20-1, the J gene TRBJ1-1; D is undetermined. Germline-derived CDR1 and CDR2 are DFQATT and SNEGSKA (reference sequence). The CDR3 has 12 residues. V gave up 3 bases and J gave up 4 bases, with 9 bases separating them. This chain's CDR3 is CSASNRGTEAFF. CDR3 in DNA: TGCAGTGCTAGTAACCGGGGCACTGAAGCTTTCTTT.

This clonotype was found a few times. V and J are TRBV4-2 and TRBJ2-1; possibly TRBD1 for D (5 bases). Trimming took off 1 base at V and 8 bases at J, with 18 bases between the two ends. The CDR3 is 16 amino acids. The germline V gene has CDR1 LGHNA and CDR2 YNFKEQ. CDR3 amino acids: CASSQVPRAFVDEQFF. CDR3 nucleotides: TGTGCCAGCAGCCAAGTCCCCAGGGCCTTCGTTGATGAGCAGTTCTTC.

A few counts support this clonotype. The rearrangement links TRBV20-1 to TRBJ2-1; TRBD2 matches 7 bases. The CDR3 length is 14 residues. V lost 2 bases to trimming and J lost 8 bases; unmatched junction nucleotides: 9. The germline V gene has CDR1 DFQATT and CDR2 SNEGSKA (reference sequence). The CDR3 region has the DNA TGCAGTGCTAGAATGGGACTGGGGAGGGATGAGCAGTTCTTC. Translated, it gives CSARMGLGRDEQFF.

The V and J genes are TRBV27 and TRBJ2-5, with TRBD1 as a possible D gene (6 bases). The CDR3 has 14 amino acids. Trimming took off 1 base at V and 5 bases at J, with 11 bases between the two ends. From germline, CDR1 is MNHEY and CDR2 SMNVEV (reference sequence). The CDR3 spells CASSLLGARETQYF. The DNA of the CDR3 is TGTGCCAGCAGTTTATTGGGGGCGCGTGAGACCCAGTACTTC.

This clonotype was counted only a few times. The chain links TRBV2 to TRBJ2-7; 11 nucleotides line up with TRBD2. Germline CDR1 SNHLY, CDR2 FYNNEI. There are 16 residues in the CDR3. The ends lost 0 bases at V and 4 bases at J; junction bases unmatched: 5. This CDR3 reads CASSEASGRAPYEQYF. In DNA, the CDR3 is TGTGCCAGCAGTGAAGCTAGCGGGAGGGCCCCTTACGAGCAGTACTTC.

In this sample, this clonotype turned up a few times. The chain is built from TRBV20-1 and TRBJ1-1, with a possible D match to TRBD1 (5 bases). Germline CDR1 reads DFQATT; CDR2 reads SNEGSKA (reference sequence). V lost 6 bases, J lost 4 bases, and 12 bases lay in between. This CDR3 has 12 residues. CDR3 in amino acids: CSAGRGFTEAFF. The CDR3 DNA is TGCAGTGCCGGAAGGGGTTTCACTGAAGCTTTCTTT.

This clonotype has just a few counts. The chain uses TRBV3-1 and TRBJ2-7; the D gene is possibly TRBD1 (6 bases). Germline CDR1 LGHDT, CDR2 YNNKEL (reference sequence). The ends were cut back, 7 bases at V and 2 bases at J, with 12 bases in the middle. This CDR3 comprises 13 residues. The CDR3 bases are TGTGCCAGCACCCAGGGGTGGGCCTACGAGCAGTACTTC. Protein product: CASTQGWAYEQYF.